These 11 T cell receptor beta chains share one sample of origin, sequenced in a study of blood T cell repertoires in COVID-19. Clones were sequenced by immunoSEQ multiplex PCR, and TCRdb holds only the in-frame ones, with some missing. The sample lists 260,000 or so clones, roughly 90% seen once, with around 0.7% in the top ten. The sequencing input was peripheral blood. These receptors originate from a human donor in a cohort sampled during active COVID-19.

The chain couples TRBV7-2 to TRBJ2-1, with D perhaps TRBD1 (5 bases). The germline V and J ends were trimmed by 5 bases and 4 bases, with 15 bases remaining between them. Germline V CDR1 and CDR2: SGHTA, FQGNSA. The CDR3 spans 15 residues. CDR3 nucleotide sequence: TGTGCCAGCAGCCCACAGGCAGGGCTTTACAATGAGCAGTTCTTC. This encodes CASSPQAGLYNEQFF.

This clone was detected a few times. The rearrangement joins TRBV6-2 or TRBV6-3 to TRBJ1-2; tentative D call: TRBD1 (5 bases). Per germline, CDR1 MNHEY and CDR2 SVGEGT. V was cut by 6 bases and J by 4 bases, with 12 bases left in between. The CDR3 is 13 amino acids. For the CDR3, the DNA is TGTGCCAGCAGCCTTGGGGACTTCTATGGCTACACCTTC. The encoded protein is CASSLGDFYGYTF.

The chain recombines TRBV6-1 with TRBJ1-5; D remains ambiguous. The germline V and J ends were trimmed by 1 base and 7 bases, with 8 bases remaining between them. CDR1 and CDR2 from the germline V gene are MNHNS and SASEGT. The CDR3 has 13 residues. CDR3 DNA sequence: TGTGCCAGCAGTGAAGGCCCGAGACAGCCCCAGCATTTT. It translates to CASSEGPRQPQHF.

The J gene is TRBJ1-2, the V gene TRBV18, with D unclear. Trimming cost V 2 bases and J 1 base, with 5 bases left between them. Germline V gene data show CDR1 as KGHSH and CDR2 as LQKENI. The CDR3 has 13 residues. The CDR3 bases are TGTGCCAGCTCACCAGAGGGTAACTATGGCTACACCTTC. Translated, it gives CASSPEGNYGYTF.

The chain couples TRBV7-2 to TRBJ1-2; 7 nucleotides agree with TRBD1. CDR3 size: 13 residues. Germline V gene sequence: CDR1 SGHTA, CDR2 FQGNSA. J lost 8 bases, V lost 4 bases, and 7 bases had no gene match. CDR3 sequence reads: CASSYDRARGYTF. For the CDR3, the DNA is TGTGCCAGCAGCTACGACAGGGCCCGGGGCTACACCTTC.

This chain connects TRBV19 to TRBJ1-1; 9 bases map to TRBD1. This CDR3 comprises 14 residues. Germline CDR1 is LNHDA and CDR2 is SQIVND (reference sequence). V lost 3 bases and J lost 1; bases outside the gene matches: 0. The CDR3 nucleotides read TGTGCCAGTAGTATGACAGGGGGGAACACTGAAGCTTTCTTT. Encoded protein: CASSMTGGNTEAFF.

V usage is TRBV5-1 and J usage is TRBJ1-1; weak D call: TRBD1 (6 bases). V dropped 1 base and J dropped 0 bases, with 13 bases sitting between them. The CDR3 totals 16 residues. Germline V lookup: CDR1 SGHRS, CDR2 YFSETQ. The CDR3 reads CASSLLGTRVNTEAFF. CDR3 sequence (DNA): TGCGCCAGCAGCTTGTTGGGGACAAGAGTGAACACTGAAGCTTTCTTT.

The chain has TRBV7-9 and TRBJ2-5; 8 bases are a match to TRBD2. The CDR3 sequence is 15 residues long. V was pared by 4 bases and J by 8 bases, with 12 bases of the junction left unmatched. In germline, CDR1 is SEHNR, CDR2 FQNEAQ (reference sequence). DNA of the CDR3: TGTGCCAGCAGCTCACTAACTAGCGGCACCAGAACCCAGTACTTC. This encodes CASSSLTSGTRTQYF.

This clone came up once. This chain connects TRBV24-1 to TRBJ2-3, with D possibly being TRBD1 (6 bases). The V and J ends lost 3 bases and 4 bases respectively, with 13 bases between them. CDR1 is KGHDR, CDR2 SFDVKD, per germline. The CDR3 has 15 amino acids. CDR3 nucleotide sequence: TGTGCCACCAGTGATCCTGGCAGGGGAGCAGATACGCAGTATTTT. This gives the protein CATSDPGRGADTQYF.

This sequence joins TRBV7-2 and TRBJ1-2; D is possibly TRBD1 (6 bases). Looked up from germline, CDR1 is SGHTA and CDR2 is FQGNSA. The CDR3 loop spans 14 amino acids. V lost 1 base, J lost 6 bases, and 12 bases lay in between. CDR3: CASSLVEGGNGYTF. As DNA, the CDR3 is TGTGCCAGCAGCTTAGTTGAAGGGGGTAATGGCTACACCTTC.

This clone was seen just once. The V call is TRBV6-2 or TRBV6-3, the J call TRBJ1-6; D remains unclear. V lost 4 bases and J lost 8, with 3 bases in between. This CDR3 has 11 residues. The germline V gene has CDR1 MNHEY and CDR2 SVGEGT. In DNA, the CDR3 is TGTGCCAGCAGTTCTTATTCACCCCTCCACTTT. Translated, it gives CASSSYSPLHF.